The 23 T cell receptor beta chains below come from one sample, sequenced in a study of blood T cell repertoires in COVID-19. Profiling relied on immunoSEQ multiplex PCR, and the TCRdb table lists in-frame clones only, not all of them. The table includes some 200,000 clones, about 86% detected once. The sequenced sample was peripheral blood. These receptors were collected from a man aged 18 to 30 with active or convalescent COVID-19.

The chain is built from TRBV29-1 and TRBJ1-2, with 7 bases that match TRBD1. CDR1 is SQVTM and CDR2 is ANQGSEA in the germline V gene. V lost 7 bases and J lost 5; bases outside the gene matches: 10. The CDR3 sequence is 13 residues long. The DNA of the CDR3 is TGCAGCGCCGGGACAGCTCCAAAGTATGGCTACACCTTC. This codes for CSAGTAPKYGYTF.

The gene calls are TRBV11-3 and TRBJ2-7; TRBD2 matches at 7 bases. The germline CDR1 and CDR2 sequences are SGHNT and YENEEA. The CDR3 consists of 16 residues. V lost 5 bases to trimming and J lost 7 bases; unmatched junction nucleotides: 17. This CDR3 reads CASSPRTSGVVKEQYF. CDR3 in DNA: TGTGCCAGCAGCCCGCGGACTAGTGGGGTTGTGAAGGAGCAGTACTTC.

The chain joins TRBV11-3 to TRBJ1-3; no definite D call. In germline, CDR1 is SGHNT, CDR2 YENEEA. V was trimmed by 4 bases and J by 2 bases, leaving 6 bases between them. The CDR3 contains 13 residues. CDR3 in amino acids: CASSSLPGNTIYF. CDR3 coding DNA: TGTGCCAGCAGCTCACTCCCTGGAAACACCATATATTTT. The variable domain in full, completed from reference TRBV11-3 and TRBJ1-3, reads EAGVVQSPRYKIIEKKQPVAFWCNPISGHNTLYWYLQNLGQGPELLIRYENEEAVDDSQLPKDRFSAERLKGVDSTLKIQPAELGDSAVYLCASSSLPGNTIYFGEGSWLTVV.

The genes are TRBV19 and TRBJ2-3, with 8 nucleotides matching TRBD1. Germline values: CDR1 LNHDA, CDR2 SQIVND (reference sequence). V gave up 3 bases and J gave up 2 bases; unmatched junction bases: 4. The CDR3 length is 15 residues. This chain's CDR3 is CASSIQGAVTDTQYF. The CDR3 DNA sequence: TGTGCCAGTAGTATCCAGGGGGCGGTCACAGATACGCAGTATTTT.

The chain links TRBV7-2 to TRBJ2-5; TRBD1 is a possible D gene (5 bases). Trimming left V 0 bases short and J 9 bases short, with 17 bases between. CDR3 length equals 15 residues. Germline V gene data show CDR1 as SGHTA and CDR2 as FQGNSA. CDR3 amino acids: CASSLAWHRKGSQYF. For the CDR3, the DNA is TGTGCCAGCAGCTTAGCGTGGCACCGGAAGGGGTCCCAGTACTTC.

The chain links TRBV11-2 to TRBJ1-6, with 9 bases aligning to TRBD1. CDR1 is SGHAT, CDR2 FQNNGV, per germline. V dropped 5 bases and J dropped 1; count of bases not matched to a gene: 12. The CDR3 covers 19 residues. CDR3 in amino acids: CASSLLGTGPSSYNSPLHF. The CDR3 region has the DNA TGTGCCAGCAGCCTCCTAGGGACAGGGCCGTCTTCCTATAATTCACCCCTCCACTTT.

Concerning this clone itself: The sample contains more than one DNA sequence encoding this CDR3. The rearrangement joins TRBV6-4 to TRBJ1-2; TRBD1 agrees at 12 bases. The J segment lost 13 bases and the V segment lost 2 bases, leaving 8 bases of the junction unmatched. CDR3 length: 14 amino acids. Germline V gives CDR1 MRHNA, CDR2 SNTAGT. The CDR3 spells CASSDTPGQGACTF. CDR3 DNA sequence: TGTGCCAGCAGTGACACGCCGGGACAGGGGGCTTGCACCTTC.

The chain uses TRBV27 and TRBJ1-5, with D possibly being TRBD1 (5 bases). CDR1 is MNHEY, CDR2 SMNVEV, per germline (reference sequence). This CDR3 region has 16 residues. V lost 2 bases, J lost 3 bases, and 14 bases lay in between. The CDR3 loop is CASSLNPRVTNQPQHF. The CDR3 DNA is TGTGCCAGCAGTTTAAACCCCAGGGTAACCAATCAGCCCCAGCATTTT.

CDR3 nucleotides: TGTGCCAGCATCCCCGAATGGGGCTCCGGCACTGAAGCTTTCTTT. Residues: CASIPEWGSGTEAFF. The V and J genes are TRBV11-2 and TRBJ1-1, with TRBD1 as a possible D gene (5 bases). The length of the CDR3 is 15 residues. Deletions cut 7 bases from V and 4 bases from J, with 19 bases between. Germline V lookup: CDR1 SGHAT, CDR2 FQNNGV.

The CDR3 sequence: CASSPLAGHGYTF. The CDR3 DNA reads TGTGCCAGCAGCCCCCTTGCAGGCCATGGCTACACCTTC. The V call is TRBV3-1 (or the pseudogene TRBV3-2), the J call TRBJ1-2, with D hard to call. Germline CDR1 and CDR2: LGHDT and YNNKEL (reference sequence). Trimming removed 4 bases from V and 6 bases from J, with 12 bases in between. There are 13 residues in the CDR3.

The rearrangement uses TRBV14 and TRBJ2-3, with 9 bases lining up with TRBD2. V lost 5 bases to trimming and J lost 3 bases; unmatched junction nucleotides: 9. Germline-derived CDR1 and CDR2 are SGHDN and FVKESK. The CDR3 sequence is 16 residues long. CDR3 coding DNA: TGTGCCAGCAGCTACGGCGGGGGGGGTTCGACAGATACGCAGTATTTT. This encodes CASSYGGGGSTDTQYF. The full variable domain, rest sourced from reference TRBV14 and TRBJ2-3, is EAGVTQFPSHSVIEKGQTVTLRCDPISGHDNLYWYRRVMGKEIKFLLHFVKESKQDESGMPNNRFLAERTGGTYSTLKVQPAELEDSGVYFCASSYGGGGSTDTQYFGPGTRLTVL.

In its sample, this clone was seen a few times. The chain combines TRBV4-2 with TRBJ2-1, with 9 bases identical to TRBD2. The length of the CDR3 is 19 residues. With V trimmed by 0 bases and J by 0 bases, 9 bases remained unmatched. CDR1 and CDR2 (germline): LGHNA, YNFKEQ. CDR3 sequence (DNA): TGTGCCAGCAGCCAAGATCCCCTAGCGGGACCGAGCTCCTACAATGAGCAGTTCTTC. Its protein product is CASSQDPLAGPSSYNEQFF.

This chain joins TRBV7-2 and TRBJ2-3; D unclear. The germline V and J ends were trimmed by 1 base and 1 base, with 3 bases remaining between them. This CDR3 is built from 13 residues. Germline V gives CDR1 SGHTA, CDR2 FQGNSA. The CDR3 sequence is CASSLERTDTQYF. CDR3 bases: TGTGCCAGCAGCTTAGAGCGCACAGATACGCAGTATTTT.

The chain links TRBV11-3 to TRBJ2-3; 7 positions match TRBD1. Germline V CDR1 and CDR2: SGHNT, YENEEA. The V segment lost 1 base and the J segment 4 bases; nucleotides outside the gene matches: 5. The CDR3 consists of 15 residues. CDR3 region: CASSLGQGRADTQYF. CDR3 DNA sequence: TGTGCCAGCAGCTTAGGACAGGGAAGGGCAGATACGCAGTATTTT.

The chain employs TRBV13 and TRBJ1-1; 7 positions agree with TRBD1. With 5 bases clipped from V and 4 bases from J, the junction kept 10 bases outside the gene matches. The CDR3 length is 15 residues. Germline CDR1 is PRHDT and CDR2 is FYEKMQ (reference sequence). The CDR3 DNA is TGTGCCAGCAGCGGAAGGAAGACAGGGTCCACTGAAGCTTTCTTT. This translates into CASSGRKTGSTEAFF.

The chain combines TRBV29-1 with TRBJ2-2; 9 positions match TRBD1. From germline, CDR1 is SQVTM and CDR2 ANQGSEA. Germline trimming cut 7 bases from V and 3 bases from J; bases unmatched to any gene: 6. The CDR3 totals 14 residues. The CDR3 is CSAPDRGDTGELFF. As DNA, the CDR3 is TGCAGCGCTCCCGACAGGGGGGACACCGGGGAGCTGTTTTTT.

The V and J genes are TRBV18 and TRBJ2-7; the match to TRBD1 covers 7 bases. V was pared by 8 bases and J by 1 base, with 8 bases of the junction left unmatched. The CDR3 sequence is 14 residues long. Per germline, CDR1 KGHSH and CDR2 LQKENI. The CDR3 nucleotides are TGTGCCAGCCCGAACAGGGGTTTTTCCTACGAGCAGTACGTC. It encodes CASPNRGFSYEQYV.

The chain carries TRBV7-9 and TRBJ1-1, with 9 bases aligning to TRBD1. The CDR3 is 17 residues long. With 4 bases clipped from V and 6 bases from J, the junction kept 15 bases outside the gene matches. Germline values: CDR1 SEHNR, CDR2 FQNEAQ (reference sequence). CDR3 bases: TGTGCCAGCAGCTCGAGGACTACGGGACAGGGTGGATCTGAAGCTTTCTTT. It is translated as CASSSRTTGQGGSEAFF.

The CDR3: CASGGQADTQYF. The CDR3 nucleotides are TGTGCCAGCGGAGGGCAGGCAGATACGCAGTATTTT. V is TRBV7-2 and J is TRBJ2-3; D may be TRBD2 (6 bases). Trimming pared 8 bases from V and 4 bases from J, leaving 10 bases between. This CDR3 is 12 amino acids long. The germline CDR1 and CDR2 sequences are SGHTA and FQGNSA.

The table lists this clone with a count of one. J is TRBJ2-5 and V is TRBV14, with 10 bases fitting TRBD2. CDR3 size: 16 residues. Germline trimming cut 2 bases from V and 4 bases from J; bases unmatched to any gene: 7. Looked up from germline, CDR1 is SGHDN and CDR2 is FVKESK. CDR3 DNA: TGTGCCAGCAGCCAAAGACTCCTAGCGGGAGTAGAGACCCAGTACTTC. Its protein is CASSQRLLAGVETQYF.

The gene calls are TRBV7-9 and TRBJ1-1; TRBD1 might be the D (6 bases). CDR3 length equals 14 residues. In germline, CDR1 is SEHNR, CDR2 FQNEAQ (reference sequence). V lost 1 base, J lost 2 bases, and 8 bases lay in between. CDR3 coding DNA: TGTGCCAGCAGCTTAGGGACAGCAAACACTGAAGCTTTCTTT. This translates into CASSLGTANTEAFF.

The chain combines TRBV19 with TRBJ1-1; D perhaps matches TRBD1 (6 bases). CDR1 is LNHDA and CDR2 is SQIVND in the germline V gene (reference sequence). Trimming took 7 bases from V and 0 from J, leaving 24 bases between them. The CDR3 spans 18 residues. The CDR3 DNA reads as TGTGCCAGTACCATTGCCCCACACAGGGTTGGCATGAACACTGAAGCTTTCTTT. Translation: CASTIAPHRVGMNTEAFF.

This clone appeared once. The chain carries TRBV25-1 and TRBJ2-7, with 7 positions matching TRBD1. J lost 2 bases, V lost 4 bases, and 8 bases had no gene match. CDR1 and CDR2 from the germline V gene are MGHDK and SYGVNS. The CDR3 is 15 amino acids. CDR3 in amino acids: CASSVSDRATYEQYF. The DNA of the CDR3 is TGTGCCAGCAGTGTCTCCGACAGGGCGACCTACGAGCAGTACTTC.